The 25 T cell receptor beta chains presented below share a single source sample, sequenced in a study of brain metastases from non-small cell lung cancer. The assay was immunoSEQ multiplex PCR, and TCRdb's table has in-frame clones only and misses some. In the table there are fewer than 2,000 clones, 90% to 95% of which are singletons. Sequencing was done on a sample of tissue from a brain metastasis. The receptors originated from a donor aged 40 or over with non-small cell lung cancer.

The gene calls are TRBV6-2 or TRBV6-3 and TRBJ2-7; D gene unclear. This CDR3 spans 12 amino acids. CDR1 is MNHEY, CDR2 SVGEGT, per germline. Trimming took off 4 bases at V and 6 bases at J, with 10 bases between the two ends. The CDR3 coding sequence is TGTGCCAGCAGTTCCCATAAGTTCGAGCAGTACGTC. It translates to CASSSHKFEQYV.

This chain connects TRBV6-5 to TRBJ1-1; TRBD1 matches 7 bases. CDR1 MNHEY and CDR2 SVGAGI come from the germline V gene. V lost 7 bases to trimming and J lost 4 bases; unmatched junction nucleotides: 6. The CDR3 length is 13 residues. The CDR3: CASKNDRATEAFF. In nucleotides, the CDR3 is TGTGCCAGCAAGAACGACAGGGCCACTGAAGCTTTCTTT.

This rearrangement joins TRBV3-1 (or the pseudogene TRBV3-2) to TRBJ1-2, with 10 nucleotides matching TRBD1. The CDR3 sequence is 16 residues long. Germline V gene lookup returns CDR1 LGHDT and CDR2 YNNKEL (reference sequence). With 1 base clipped from V and 6 bases from J, the junction kept 8 bases outside the gene matches. The CDR3 is CASSQGPPGTGDGYTF. CDR3 DNA sequence: TGTGCCAGCAGCCAAGGCCCCCCCGGGACAGGGGATGGCTACACCTTC.

This clone showed up just once. The chain combines TRBV29-1 with TRBJ2-1; 9 bases fit TRBD1. The length of the CDR3 is 15 residues. Germline V gene lookup returns CDR1 SQVTM and CDR2 ANQGSEA. Unmatched junction bases numbered 11, after V lost 6 bases and J lost 5 bases. CDR3 in amino acids: CSVDYRGQGDNEQFF. The CDR3 DNA reads TGCAGCGTGGACTACAGGGGGCAAGGGGACAATGAGCAGTTCTTC.

The chain uses TRBV5-1 and TRBJ2-5; no clear D gene. Trimming took 1 base from V and 1 from J, leaving 11 bases between them. The CDR3 length is 15 residues. Germline CDR1 is SGHRS and CDR2 is YFSETQ. The CDR3 DNA follows: TGCGCCAGCAGCTTGAACCCAAACATCCAAGAGACCCAGTACTTC. It is translated as CASSLNPNIQETQYF.

Points on this clone: One end of the junction does not line up with germline, which may come from a read error. This chain links TRBV7-3 with TRBJ1-1; tentative D call: TRBD1 (5 bases). The CDR3 is 14 amino acids. Germline assignment: CDR1 SGHTA and CDR2 FQGTGA. CDR3 protein: CASSLGGKDTEVFF. The DNA of the CDR3 is TGTGCCAGCAGCCTGGGGGGGAAGGACACTGAAGTTTTCTTT.

This sequence joins TRBV19 and TRBJ1-3; no definite D call. The CDR3 extends over 14 amino acids. Trimming pared 5 bases from V and 0 bases from J, leaving 8 bases between. The germline V gene has CDR1 LNHDA and CDR2 SQIVND (reference sequence). In DNA, the CDR3 is TGTGCCAGTAGTCCTCTTAGCTCTGGAAACACCATATATTTT. Amino acid sequence: CASSPLSSGNTIYF.

J is TRBJ2-5 and V is TRBV19; weak D call: TRBD2 (6 bases). There are 15 residues in the CDR3. Germline loops: CDR1 LNHDA, CDR2 SQIVND (reference sequence). The V and J ends lost 3 bases and 1 base respectively, with 12 bases between them. As DNA, the CDR3 is TGTGCCAGTAGTATTGGCGGGGCCATCCAAGAGACCCAGTACTTC. The encoded protein is CASSIGGAIQETQYF.

CDR3 bases: TGTGCCAGCAGTTTAGACAGGGGCATTGAAGCTTTCTTT. This codes for CASSLDRGIEAFF. The chain employs TRBV12-3 or TRBV12-4 and TRBJ1-1; 7 bases fit TRBD1. This CDR3 comprises 13 residues. J was trimmed by 7 bases and V by 1 base; bases with no gene match: 3.

This rearrangement joins TRBV7-9 to TRBJ1-6; TRBD1 might be the D (5 bases). The V gene's germline CDR1 is SEHNR and CDR2 FQNEAQ (reference sequence). Trimming left V 4 bases short and J 2 bases short, with 12 bases between. This CDR3 is built from 16 residues. The CDR3 here is CASSSFGGTYNSPLHF. In DNA, the CDR3 is TGTGCCAGCAGCTCCTTCGGGGGTACCTATAATTCACCCCTCCACTTT.

The CDR3 region is CASRLSGYEQYF. CDR3 nucleotide sequence: TGCGCCAGCAGGTTGTCGGGATACGAGCAGTACTTC. The chain couples TRBV5-1 to TRBJ2-7; TRBD2 might be the D (5 bases). The germline V and J ends were trimmed by 5 bases and 4 bases, with 10 bases remaining between them. The CDR3 length is 12 residues. CDR1 and CDR2 (germline): SGHRS, YFSETQ.

This clone has more than one count but fewer than ten. The genes are TRBV5-5 and TRBJ1-5; no clear D gene. Germline CDR1 reads SGHKS; CDR2 reads YYEKEE (reference sequence). The CDR3 covers 13 residues. V was trimmed by 3 bases and J by 4 bases, leaving 8 bases between them. The CDR3: CASSWGENQPQHF. The CDR3 DNA reads as TGTGCCAGCAGCTGGGGTGAGAATCAGCCCCAGCATTTT.

The chain uses TRBV7-8 and TRBJ2-3; possible D gene TRBD2, 5 bases. CDR1 and CDR2 from the germline V gene are SGHVS and FQNEAQ. This CDR3 contains 15 residues. V lost 7 bases to trimming and J lost 2 bases, with 16 bases between them. The CDR3 reads CASTTRTGYTDTQYF. The CDR3 nucleotides read TGTGCCAGCACCACTCGGACTGGATACACAGATACGCAGTATTTT.

The chain links TRBV2 to TRBJ2-1; D unclear. The CDR3 runs 13 residues. Germline lookup yields CDR1 SNHLY and CDR2 FYNNEI. V was clipped by 3 bases and J by 2 bases, with 5 bases between them. In DNA form, the CDR3 reads TGTGCCAGCAGTGAGGGCACCTACAATGAGCAGTTCTTC. Encoded protein: CASSEGTYNEQFF.

Only one count was recorded for this clone. The chain combines TRBV6-2 or TRBV6-3 with TRBJ2-1; TRBD2 matches at 12 bases. CDR1 MNHEY and CDR2 SVGEGT come from the germline V gene. Trimming at V came to 6 bases and at J to 0 bases, leaving 12 bases not matched to a gene. This CDR3 spans 19 amino acids. The CDR3 loop is CASSPLPGLAGSSYNEQFF. The CDR3 coding sequence is TGTGCCAGCAGCCCTCTCCCGGGACTAGCGGGTAGCTCCTACAATGAGCAGTTCTTC.

This chain uses TRBV3-1 (or the pseudogene TRBV3-2) with TRBJ2-2; 8 bases fit TRBD1. In germline, CDR1 is LGHDT, CDR2 YNNKEL (reference sequence). This CDR3 is 17 amino acids long. After removal of 0 bases from V and 5 bases from J, the junction contained 8 bases not matched to a gene. As DNA, the CDR3 is TGTGCCAGCAGCCAAGATTTCCAGGGGGCAGGGACCGGGGAGCTGTTTTTT. Its translation is CASSQDFQGAGTGELFF.

The chain is built from TRBV7-2 and TRBJ2-3; possibly TRBD2 for D (6 bases). Germline V gene sequence: CDR1 SGHTA, CDR2 FQGNSA. The CDR3 contains 14 residues. Trimming pared 4 bases from V and 4 bases from J, leaving 12 bases between. The CDR3 DNA is TGTGCCAGCAGCTCGGTCCGACTAGCAGATACGCAGTATTTT. Encoded protein: CASSSVRLADTQYF.

This chain joins TRBV20-1 and TRBJ1-6; maybe TRBD1 (5 bases). The CDR3 sequence is 12 residues long. Deletions cut 7 bases from V and 10 bases from J, with 14 bases between. Germline V gene lookup returns CDR1 DFQATT and CDR2 SNEGSKA (reference sequence). CDR3 nucleotides: TGCAGTGTTAGTTCCGGGGCGTCACCCCTCCACTTT. Translation: CSVSSGASPLHF.

This clone was recorded only once. The chain carries TRBV7-9 and TRBJ2-7, with D possibly matching TRBD2 (6 bases). Germline loops: CDR1 SEHNR, CDR2 FQNEAQ (reference sequence). Trimming left V 0 bases short and J 5 bases short, with 17 bases between. This CDR3 region has 16 residues. The CDR3 is CASSLARASASDEQYF. The CDR3 region has the DNA TGTGCCAGCAGCTTAGCGCGGGCTAGCGCCTCGGACGAGCAGTACTTC.

In nucleotides, the CDR3 is TGCGCCAGCAGCCAAGCGACAGGGTGGCCCACTGAAGCTTTCTTT. This encodes CASSQATGWPTEAFF. The J gene is TRBJ1-1, the V gene TRBV4-1; 7 nucleotides align to TRBD1. Germline loops: CDR1 MGHRA, CDR2 YSYEKL. The CDR3 runs 15 residues. Unmatched junction bases numbered 6, after V lost 1 base and J lost 4 bases.

Only a few counts were recorded for this clone. The chain couples TRBV6-5 to TRBJ1-6; D remains ambiguous. CDR1 and CDR2 from the germline V gene are MNHEY and SVGAGI. The CDR3 covers 13 residues. V dropped 5 bases and J dropped 10 bases, with 12 bases sitting between them. The CDR3 protein is CASSLDMDSPLHF. CDR3 nucleotide sequence: TGTGCCAGCAGTCTAGATATGGACTCACCCCTCCACTTT.

V gene TRBV3-1 (or the pseudogene TRBV3-2) combines with J gene TRBJ2-3, with 11 positions matching TRBD2. From germline, CDR1 is LGHDT and CDR2 YNNKEL (reference sequence). The CDR3 sequence is 17 residues long. Unmatched junction bases numbered 10, after V lost 5 bases and J lost 3 bases. The CDR3 DNA is TGTGCCAGCAGCGGACTAGCGGGTCCTAGTGGGACAGATACGCAGTATTTT. It is translated as CASSGLAGPSGTDTQYF.

The chain combines TRBV4-1 with TRBJ1-1; the D is unclear. The length of the CDR3 is 13 residues. V shed 0 bases and J shed 5 bases, with 7 bases lying between them. Germline V gene sequence: CDR1 MGHRA, CDR2 YSYEKL. CDR3 in amino acids: CASSQEQGTEAFF. As DNA, the CDR3 is TGCGCCAGCAGCCAAGAACAAGGTACTGAAGCTTTCTTT.

This rearrangement joins TRBV11-3 to TRBJ2-7; TRBD2 matches 12 bases. V gave up 1 base and J gave up 5 bases; unmatched junction bases: 0. The CDR3 runs 14 residues. Germline V gene lookup returns CDR1 SGHNT and CDR2 YENEEA. The CDR3 is CASSLGTSGDEQYF. The DNA for the CDR3 is TGTGCCAGCAGCTTAGGGACTAGCGGGGACGAGCAGTACTTC.

The V call is TRBV4-2, the J call TRBJ1-1, with TRBD1 matching over 8 bases. The length of the CDR3 is 16 residues. With 1 base clipped from V and 6 bases from J, the junction kept 10 bases outside the gene matches. Per the germline V gene, CDR1 is LGHNA and CDR2 is YNFKEQ. CDR3 bases: TGTGCCAGCAGCCAAGGAGGGGCAGGGGGCATCTCTGAAGCTTTCTTT. Its protein product is CASSQGGAGGISEAFF.